One sample yielded the 24 T cell receptor beta chains listed below, sequenced in a study of identical twins. Each CDR3 protein gets one entry after TCRdb re-called the 5' RACE reads with MiXCR. Here the sample spans 350,000 to 450,000 distinct CDR3 sequences, 15% to 20% being singletons. Input material: naive T cells sorted from blood. All receptors derive from a man aged 45-65 years in good health.

This chain joins TRBV5-1 and TRBJ1-2; 7 nucleotides agree with TRBD1. V shed 4 bases and J 8 bases; nucleotides not matched to a gene: 20. The V gene's germline CDR1 is SGHRS and CDR2 YFSETQ. This CDR3 has 17 amino acids. The CDR3 is CASSESSLQGWALGYTF. The DNA for the CDR3 is TGCGCCAGCAGCGAAAGCAGTCTACAGGGGTGGGCATTAGGCTACACCTTC.

This clonotype has more than one count but fewer than ten. The rearrangement links TRBV29-1 to TRBJ2-5, with a possible D match to TRBD2 (5 bases). The germline V and J ends were trimmed by 6 bases and 4 bases, with 21 bases remaining between them. There are 15 residues in the CDR3. CDR1 and CDR2 from the germline V gene are SQVTM and ANQGSEA. The CDR3 sequence is CSVDPSRGAPETQYF. DNA for the CDR3: TGCAGCGTCGACCCCTCCCGGGGAGCTCCAGAGACCCAGTACTTC.

The genes are TRBV25-1 and TRBJ2-7; 8 positions match TRBD1. With 4 bases clipped from V and 8 bases from J, the junction kept 4 bases outside the gene matches. The CDR3 length is 12 residues. Germline V CDR1 and CDR2: MGHDK, SYGVNS. The CDR3 is CASSVQGAQQYF. The CDR3 bases are TGTGCCAGCAGTGTCCAGGGGGCGCAGCAGTACTTC.

This clonotype was seen more than once but under ten times. The chain joins TRBV6-5 to TRBJ1-6, with D tentatively TRBD1 (6 bases). The V end was cut by 2 bases, the J end by 5 bases, with 10 bases between. Germline CDR1 reads MNHEY; CDR2 reads SVGAGI. This CDR3 has 15 amino acids. The CDR3 sequence is CASSYLDRNNSPLHF. In nucleotides, the CDR3 is TGTGCCAGCAGTTACCTGGACAGAAATAATTCACCCCTCCACTTT.

The chain recombines TRBV12-3 or TRBV12-4 with TRBJ2-5; 10 bases align to TRBD2. Unmatched junction bases numbered 7, after V lost 6 bases and J lost 6 bases. This CDR3 spans 14 amino acids. The CDR3 DNA reads TGTGCCAGCAGCCGACTAGCGGGCGGGAAGACCCAGTACTTC. Protein: CASSRLAGGKTQYF.

This chain joins TRBV6-5 and TRBJ1-1; TRBD1 might be the D (5 bases). V lost 4 bases to trimming and J lost 4 bases, with 16 bases between them. Germline loops: CDR1 MNHEY, CDR2 SVGAGI. The CDR3 consists of 15 residues. The CDR3 coding sequence is TGTGCCAGCAGTTCGAGAGCTCAGGGAATCACTGAAGCTTTCTTT. Encoded protein: CASSSRAQGITEAFF.

This clonotype was detected a few times. This rearrangement joins TRBV10-3 to TRBJ2-1; a possible D gene is TRBD1 (6 bases). The germline V gene encodes CDR1 ENHRY and CDR2 SYGVKD. V was shortened by 7 bases and J by 0 bases, with 13 bases between the two germline ends. The CDR3 has 15 amino acids. CDR3 coding DNA: TGTGCCATCACTCCGGGACAAAGCTCCTACAATGAGCAGTTCTTC. Translation: CAITPGQSSYNEQFF.

This clonotype has just a few counts. The CDR3 is CASSLDSGHTDTQYF. CDR3 sequence (DNA): TGTGCCAGCAGCTTAGATAGCGGCCACACAGATACGCAGTATTTT. V usage is TRBV7-2 and J usage is TRBJ2-3, with D maybe TRBD2 (6 bases). The CDR3 sequence is 15 residues long. Germline V CDR1 and CDR2: SGHTA, FQGNSA. The V end was cut by 1 base, the J end by 2 bases, with 10 bases between.

The rearrangement uses TRBV12-3 or TRBV12-4 and TRBJ2-2, with a possible D match to TRBD2 (6 bases). The CDR3 runs 12 residues. V lost 8 bases and J 4 bases, leaving 8 bases between the germline ends. CDR3 in amino acids: CASLEGTGELFF. The CDR3 bases are TGTGCCAGCCTGGAGGGCACCGGGGAGCTGTTTTTT.

This sequence joins TRBV11-2 and TRBJ2-7; D is uncertain. The CDR3 runs to 14 residues. Per the germline V gene, CDR1 is SGHAT and CDR2 is FQNNGV. With 1 base removed from V and 2 bases from J, the gap between germline ends came to 9 bases. The CDR3 sequence is CASSLALETYEQYF. The CDR3 DNA sequence: TGTGCCAGCAGCTTAGCTCTGGAGACCTACGAGCAGTACTTC.

This clonotype was detected only a few times. The rearrangement uses TRBV11-2 and TRBJ2-1; D remains ambiguous. V was trimmed by 3 bases and J by 4 bases, leaving 7 bases between them. CDR3 length equals 13 residues. Germline V gene lookup returns CDR1 SGHAT and CDR2 FQNNGV. In DNA form, the CDR3 reads TGTGCCAGCAGCTTGTTTAAATACAATGAGCAGTTCTTC. Amino acid sequence: CASSLFKYNEQFF. Variable domain in full (rest from reference TRBV11-2 and TRBJ2-1): EAGVAQSPRYKIIEKRQSVAFWCNPISGHATLYWYQQILGQGPKLLIQFQNNGVVDDSQLPKDRFSAERLKGVDSTLKIQPAKLEDSAVYLCASSLFKYNEQFFGPGTRLTVL.

The gene calls are TRBV7-9 and TRBJ2-2; TRBD1 aligns across 7 bases. CDR1 is SEHNR, CDR2 FQNEAQ, per germline (reference sequence). After removal of 4 bases from V and 6 bases from J, the junction contained 8 bases not matched to a gene. The CDR3 totals 15 residues. The CDR3 bases are TGTGCCAGCAGCTCAGGACAGGCTCTAGCCGGGGAGCTGTTTTTT. Amino acids: CASSSGQALAGELFF.

This clonotype was detected ten times or more. J is TRBJ2-7 and V is TRBV5-1; TRBD1 aligns across 7 bases. The trim removed 6 bases at V and 0 bases at J, leaving 3 bases unmatched. Germline V gene sequence: CDR1 SGHRS, CDR2 YFSETQ. The CDR3 has 13 residues. CDR3 protein: CASTGTASYEQYF. CDR3 DNA sequence: TGCGCCAGCACTGGGACAGCCTCCTACGAGCAGTACTTC.

This clonotype was counted a few times. The chain is built from TRBV28 and TRBJ1-1; D is unresolved. Per the germline V gene, CDR1 is MDHEN and CDR2 is SYDVKM. The CDR3 is 12 residues long. The V gene lost 11 bases and the J gene lost 0 bases, with 10 bases spanning the gap. This CDR3 is CAVTELNTEAFF. CDR3 DNA sequence: TGTGCCGTGACGGAATTGAACACTGAAGCTTTCTTT.

A word on this clonotype: A much larger clone lies one base from this, so it may be a read error. The rearrangement joins TRBV12-3 or TRBV12-4 to TRBJ2-1; the D gene is possibly TRBD1 (6 bases). The CDR3 extends over 16 amino acids. CDR3 amino acids: CATSSPGAGRDNEQFF. CDR3 DNA sequence: TGTGCCACCAGTTCCCCAGGGGCAGGGCGCGACAATGAGCAGTTCTTC.

The sample holds a few counts of this clonotype. V usage is TRBV27 and J usage is TRBJ1-6; 8 bases are shared with TRBD1. Germline trimming cut 5 bases from V and 10 bases from J; bases unmatched to any gene: 7. This CDR3 is 14 amino acids long. Germline CDR1 MNHEY, CDR2 SMNVEV (reference sequence). The DNA of the CDR3 is TGTGCCAGCAGTCGGGGACAGGTCGGCTCACCCCTCCACTTT. Protein product: CASSRGQVGSPLHF.

The chain joins TRBV6-1 to TRBJ2-1; TRBD2 matches at 9 bases. This CDR3 is 14 amino acids long. Trimming removed 6 bases from V and 8 bases from J; junction bases left unmatched: 8. Germline V gives CDR1 MNHNS, CDR2 SASEGT. The CDR3 protein is CASSGGLAVHEQFF. In DNA form, the CDR3 reads TGTGCCAGCAGCGGGGGACTAGCAGTGCATGAGCAGTTCTTC.

This clonotype has a handful of counts. V is TRBV29-1 and J is TRBJ2-1; 8 nucleotides line up with TRBD2. Looked up from germline, CDR1 is SQVTM and CDR2 is ANQGSEA. This CDR3 comprises 14 residues. The V segment lost 7 bases and the J segment 6 bases; nucleotides outside the gene matches: 11. The CDR3 spells CSARLARVTNEQFF. CDR3 bases: TGCAGCGCACGACTAGCGCGAGTAACCAATGAGCAGTTCTTC.

This clonotype was picked up a small number of times. The chain couples TRBV5-1 to TRBJ2-2; TRBD1 is a possible D gene (6 bases). The CDR3 is made up of 17 amino acids. V was clipped by 4 bases and J by 0 bases, with 16 bases between them. Germline assignment: CDR1 SGHRS and CDR2 YFSETQ. The DNA for the CDR3 is TGCGCCAGCAGCCTAGGGGGAGCCTCTACGAACACCGGGGAGCTGTTTTTT. Translated, it gives CASSLGGASTNTGELFF.

Ten or more counts support this clonotype. V and J are TRBV12-3 or TRBV12-4 and TRBJ2-1; 8 bases agree with TRBD2. The CDR3 runs to 15 residues. V was pared by 7 bases and J by 4 bases, with 9 bases of the junction left unmatched. CDR3 amino acids: CASTPGGRPYNEQFF. DNA for the CDR3: TGTGCCAGCACCCCGGGGGGGAGGCCTTACAATGAGCAGTTCTTC.

This clonotype appeared a few times. J is TRBJ2-7 and V is TRBV29-1; 8 nucleotides align to TRBD2. Per the germline V gene, CDR1 is SQVTM and CDR2 is ANQGSEA. The CDR3 has 15 amino acids. V lost 7 bases to trimming and J lost 2 bases; unmatched junction nucleotides: 13. CDR3 bases: TGCAGCGGAACAACTTCTAGCGGGTCAACCTACGAGCAGTACTTC. Encoded protein: CSGTTSSGSTYEQYF.

Remarks on this clonotype: Being one base from a much bigger clone, this may be a read error. The rearrangement links TRBV10-3 to TRBJ2-1; 13 bases map to TRBD2. CDR1 and CDR2 from the germline V gene are ENHRY and SYGVKD. The J segment lost 7 bases and the V segment lost 4 bases, leaving 7 bases of the junction unmatched. This CDR3 comprises 16 residues. CDR3: CAISGELAGGPNEQFF. CDR3 nucleotides: TGTGCCATCAGTGGTGAACTAGCGGGAGGGCCTAATGAGCAGTTCTTC.

This clonotype was picked up many times. V is TRBV9 and J is TRBJ2-3, with 7 positions matching TRBD2. Trimming at V came to 0 bases and at J to 2 bases, leaving 6 bases not matched to a gene. The CDR3 extends over 16 amino acids. Looked up from germline, CDR1 is SGDLS and CDR2 is YYNGEE. The CDR3 region is CASSVVSGGLTDTQYF. CDR3 coding DNA: TGTGCCAGCAGCGTAGTATCGGGAGGTCTCACAGATACGCAGTATTTT. The entire variable domain, with the rest obtained from reference TRBV9 and TRBJ2-3, is as follows: DSGVTQTPKHLITATGQRVTLRCSPRSGDLSVYWYQQSLDQGLQFLIQYYNGEERAKGNILERFSAQQFPDLHSELNLSSLELGDSALYFCASSVVSGGLTDTQYFGPGTRLTVL.

A few counts support this clonotype. This rearrangement joins TRBV27 to TRBJ2-7; a possible D gene is TRBD2 (5 bases). There are 14 residues in the CDR3. Germline CDR1 MNHEY, CDR2 SMNVEV (reference sequence). Trimming left V 3 bases short and J 7 bases short, with 16 bases between. CDR3 amino acids: CASSLARAGLEQYF. DNA for the CDR3: TGTGCCAGCAGTTTGGCGAGGGCTGGGTTGGAGCAGTACTTC.